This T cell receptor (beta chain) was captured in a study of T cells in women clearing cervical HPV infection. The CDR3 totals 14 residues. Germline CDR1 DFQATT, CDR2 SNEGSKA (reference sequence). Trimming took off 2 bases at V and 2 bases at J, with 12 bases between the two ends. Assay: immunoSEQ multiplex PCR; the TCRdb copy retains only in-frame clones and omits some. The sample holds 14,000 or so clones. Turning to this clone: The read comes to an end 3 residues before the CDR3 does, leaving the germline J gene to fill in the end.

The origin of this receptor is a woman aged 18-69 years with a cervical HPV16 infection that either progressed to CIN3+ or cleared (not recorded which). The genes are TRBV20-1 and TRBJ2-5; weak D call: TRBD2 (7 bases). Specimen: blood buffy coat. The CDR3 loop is CSARKGGAQETQYF. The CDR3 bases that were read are TGCAGTGCTAGAAAGGGGGGGGCTCAAGAGACC.